Listed here is a single T cell receptor beta chain. Its specificity is not known. This sample was taken from a study of blood T cells in healthy people across ages. The study, taken as a whole, reports: Possibly, changes in expanded clonotypes were confounded because donor CMV status was unknown.

Through a sample-barcoded 5' primer and a J-beta primer mix, a second PCR was run for 7 to 11 cycles. Tagging of each cDNA molecule was performed by a template-switch adaptor with 12 random nucleotides. TCRdb ran MiXCR on the 5' RACE reads and lists one entry per CDR3 protein. The table includes approximately 770,000 distinct CDR3 sequences, about three fifths detected once. Total RNA was isolated from each sample in quantities of at least 6 micrograms. Between the trimmed V and J ends, which lost 4 bases and 1 base, there was a span of 14 bases. Looked up from germline, CDR1 is MNHNS and CDR2 is SASEGT. CDR3 length equals 15 residues.

The receptor comes from a man aged 30 to 39 in good health. This sequence joins TRBV6-1 and TRBJ2-7, with D possibly being TRBD1 or TRBD2 (5 bases each). Sequencing used blood. DNA for the CDR3: TGTGCCAGCAGTGGGGGCCAGGAGGATTCCTACGAGCAGTACTTC. This sequence encodes CASSGGQEDSYEQYF.